This entry features one T cell receptor beta chain sequence. The antigen is undetermined. These data are taken from a study of Ad26.COV2.S vaccination and SARS-CoV-2 variants. Study context: Participant was drawn from the COV1001 Ad26.COV2.S trial arm. Study conclusions and caveats: Across vaccine and placebo recipients, the breadth of non-spike TCRs was similar.

The protocol was immunoSEQ multiplex PCR, while the TCRdb copy is restricted to in-frame clones and leaves out a portion. Altogether about 400,000 clones are present, about 88% being singletons, with the ten largest covering 1.5% to 2%. The ends were cut back, 2 bases at V and 2 bases at J, with 11 bases in the middle. The CDR3 runs to 15 residues. The germline V gene encodes CDR1 SGHDT and CDR2 YYEEEE. The treatment: about 20 received Ad26.COV2.S at low or high dose, single or two shots; about 5 received placebo; per-sample allocation not given. Sampling was performed 63 days after the first vaccine or placebo injection.

The clonotype comes from a person between 18 and 65 years old who received the Ad26.COV2.S COVID-19 vaccine or a placebo. This material consisted of peripheral blood, taken in a trial of Ad26.COV2.S vaccine versus placebo. The rearrangement joins TRBV5-6 to TRBJ1-5, with TRBD1 as a possible D gene (6 bases). The DNA for the CDR3 is TGTGCCAGCAGCTTTAGGGGGGCTGGCAATCAGCCCCAGCATTTT. It specifies CASSFRGAGNQPQHF.